This TCR beta chain appears in the sequencing data of a study of cytomegalovirus exposure and HLA in healthy donors (TCRdb year 2017). For context, the study as a whole: In an earlier analysis of 450 to 750 of the donors, 276 Gb of sequence data and 117 million unique TCR beta sequences from about 179 million T cells were reported. An early release that covered about 600 HLA-typed donors contained approximately 320 gigabases of sequencing data and tens of millions of unique TCR sequences. The genetic ancestry cluster associated with self-reported Caucasian donors included about 81% of the roughly 400 genotyped donors. The study aimed to test whether cataloging public T cell receptors could reveal signatures of past pathogen exposure. The T cell repertoires of about 700 subjects were profiled by immunosequencing and related to cytomegalovirus serostatus. Along with the approximately 620-subject first cohort, a separate validation cohort of roughly 110 different subjects was used. To predict cytomegalovirus infection status, the study brought together high-throughput TCR immunosequencing, statistical association of individual TCRs with disease status, and machine learning. To study patterns of TCR occurrence, a later analysis re-analyzed previously published TCR beta repertoires from 550 to 800 donors and added high-resolution HLA genotyping. Rather than drawing on any new phenotypic data, the later analysis identified candidate immune exposures from TCR beta sequences and the way those sequences occurred across donors. In an earlier analysis of about 590 of the donors, high-throughput TCR beta sequencing was used to judge whether each TCR beta V gene segment behaved as functional or pseudogenic. Donor age, sex, ethnicity and CMV serostatus were compiled together with the repertoire data. In a later genetic analysis, genome-wide SNP genotypes for about three fifths of the roughly 670 donors were used, and that subset was treated as a discovery cohort. All discovery cohort repertoires had been generated on a single sequencing platform. Both class I and class II loci were covered by HLA typing, at four-digit resolution. Typing coverage differed by locus: A, B, C, DRB1 and DQB1 were typed in roughly 629-630 donors, DQA1 in about 510, DPA1 in approximately 600, and DPB1 in 450 to 480. Four or five DR-DQ haplotypes were treated as single units for association and clustering because of strong linkage in the cohort. On average, 235,054 unique TCR beta nucleotide sequences were sequenced per donor among a few hundred genotyped donors of the cohort, with about 17% of those sequences being non-productive.

At the junction V is shortened by 6 bases and J by 3 bases, with 15 bases in between. The CDR3 measures 14 amino acids from cysteine to phenylalanine. Only the CDR3 DNA stays, 42 bases, in frame from base 1. Looking up the germline V gene yields CDR1 SGHTA and CDR2 FQGNSA. Points the paper makes about the study in general: According to a later analysis, TCR association rates differed among HLA loci, with DRB1 alleles showing the most associated TCRs and HLA-C alleles showing the fewest. A later genetic analysis associated a missense DCLRE1C variant with V-gene and J-gene trimming of TCR beta chains, and an independent cohort replicated the association. Because HLA typing was unavailable for some donors at each locus, only the typed subset was used in association tests. In a later analysis, 15,000 to 20,000 TCR beta sequences were associated with specific HLA alleles at a false discovery rate of 0.05. Only TCR beta chains were sequenced in this cohort, and the absence of alpha or paired-chain data limited detectable features. A later analysis found that most CMV-associated TCR beta chains appeared HLA-restricted, with HLA associations seemingly driven largely by CMV exposure. In the study, approximately 160 TCR beta chains were listed as associated with cytomegalovirus. In vitro tests confirmed that three of the cytomegalovirus-associated TCR beta chains recognize cytomegalovirus antigens. Most TCR sequences were observed very rarely across donors, whereas some public TCRs were present in many individuals. In both the original and validation cohorts, the classifier was reported to diagnose cytomegalovirus status with high specificity and sensitivity. The only immune exposure information available for the cohort was CMV serostatus. Some IMGT-functional V segments, including TRBV6-2 and TRBV6-3, could not be distinguished by the 87-base-pair reads and were therefore excluded. Several of the top co-occurrence clusters appeared to be linked to parvovirus B19, influenza, CMV and Epstein-Barr virus, according to a later analysis. Sequencing depth was assumed to be roughly uniform across donors in the presence/absence analyses, though that assumption may not hold. According to a later genetic analysis, donors in an Asian-associated ancestry cluster had fewer N-insertions in productive TCRs than the approximately 710-donor mean. It was suggested by the authors that the approach could potentially be generalized to other disease states and immunological phenotypes. Assigning TCR associations to individual alleles was difficult when HLA alleles, especially DR and DQ, strongly co-occurred. In a later analysis, HLA-associated TCR beta chains were found to be more clonally expanded and to have lower generation probabilities than equally common non-associated chains. A group of highly shared sequence variants was considered likely to be a technical artifact of the sequencing pipeline. Linkage disequilibrium might explain the correlated functional status among segregating V segments, but an unknown experimental factor could not be excluded. Broadly in line with IMGT annotations, most TCR beta V segments showed up in productive rearrangements about 87% or about 30% of the time in an earlier analysis of 450 to 600 of the donors. The earlier analysis of 587 of the donors excluded around 17 rarely observed V segments, including chromosome 9 orphons, because counts were too low. A further reported finding was that TCR beta sequences accurately predicted the HLA-A and HLA-B alleles for most subjects in the first cohort.

To note about this clone: The antigen this receptor binds is unknown. No base qualities exist here, and no much larger clone lies one base off it.

Libraries were constructed by the immunoSEQ multiplex PCR assay. The multiplex PCR relied on a mix of 60 forward primers for TCR Vbeta segments and 13 reverse primers for TCR Jbeta segments. Amplification of the CDR3 region of rearranged TCR beta genes was performed with a multiplex PCR assay on genomic DNA. Amplified TCR beta libraries were sequenced as 87-base-pair reads on the Illumina HiSeq System. Under the source paper's analysis protocol: Across the 500 to 700 repertoires, a later analysis counted 80 million or so unique TCR beta chains, 9.5 million to 13 million of which were shared by at least two donors. To remove PCR and sequencing errors, raw reads were error-corrected and collapsed into unique sequences using a nearest-neighbor algorithm that merged closely related sequences. Alignment of CDR3 sequences to IMGT reference sequences was used to assign V, D and J gene segments. For a sequence to be retained, a match of at least six nucleotides to both a V gene segment and a J gene segment was required. Rearrangements were classified as productive when the CDR3 lacked stop codons and remained in frame with V and J, and all other rearrangements were classified as non-productive. CDR3 was defined by IMGT convention, running from the second conserved V-encoded cysteine to the conserved J-encoded phenylalanine. The earlier analysis of 587 of the donors excluded sequences that lacked an unambiguous match to a single V gene segment. In an earlier analysis of around 600 of the donors, V segments were called functional above 56.7% productive rearrangements and were called segregating when the between-donor standard deviation exceeded 5%. To diagnose cytomegalovirus status from the catalog of TCR beta chain sequences, a statistical classification framework was built. V and J gene assignment, in a later analysis, came from comparing TCR nucleotide sequences with IMGT/GENE-DB human TR gene sequences. The TCRdist pipeline was used in a later analysis to assign CDR3 sequences and most-parsimonious VDJ recombination scenarios. A later analysis defined each TCR beta chain by its CDR3 amino acid sequence plus V-gene family, and excluded reads lacking a unique V-gene family. As a way to deal with suspected cross-contamination and a sequencing artifact, a later analysis dropped nearly 600 nucleotide sequences that were highly shared and had low generation probability. A later analysis calculated a clonal expansion index for each public chain from normalized within-repertoire ranks of inferred template counts. In a later analysis, generation probabilities were computed using a VDJ recombination model fitted to out-of-frame rearrangements, and the results were checked against IGoR. Hypergeometric tests were used in a later analysis to score TCR-TCR, TCR-HLA and TCR-CMV co-occurrence, with a repertoire-size bias correction applied to the TCR pairs. In a later analysis, false discovery rates were estimated by permuting HLA or CMV assignments 20 times. In a later analysis, co-occurring TCRs were grouped with DBSCAN, and TCRdist sequence similarity was added when clustering was performed within HLA-allele-positive subsets. Repertoires with fewer than 30,000 or more than 120,000 public chains were left out of co-occurrence clustering, as were four to six repertoires with anomalous nucleotide sharing. Imported from immuneACCESS, the table was reduced by TCRdb to in-frame sequences with V and J called. These copies leave out some clones; in studies compared against another copy, an unresolved V gene accounts for under half, and the cause of the remainder is not known. V and J calls and clone size are those listed in that table; D and trimming were worked out from the DNA. The table for this sample lists about 140,000 clones; more than 60% of them were counted only once. The ten largest make up around 1.9% of the sample.

The cohort was made up of around 720 healthy bone marrow donors. Cohort members were all nominally healthy when sampled, although unrecorded immune exposures were likely present. The donor tested CMV seronegative, placing the donor among the approximately 360 seronegative members of the cohort. Each donor provided a peripheral blood sample, and peripheral blood mononuclear cells were used for TCR beta sequencing. The Qiagen DNeasy Blood Extraction Kit was used to extract genomic DNA from the blood cell samples. The source of this sequence is a male donor in good health and CMV-seronegative. The material sequenced was PBMCs. Recombination joined TRBV7-2 with TRBJ2-7; the D region possibly corresponds to TRBD2 (5 bases align). CDR3 loop: CASRRRVSHYEQYF. The sequenced DNA is TGTGCCAGCAGAAGGCGGGTTAGCCACTACGAGCAGTACTTC.